This entry is about one TCR beta chain. This clonotype was seen more than once but under ten times. Its specific antigen is unknown. One base away there is no much larger clone; base qualities are not given. This entry is derived from a study of spatial heterogeneity in lung cancer (dated by TCRdb to about 2019). The study in broad terms: Beta-chain transcripts were consistently detected in greater numbers than alpha-chain transcripts, which likely reflected higher beta-chain transcript abundance. In the raw uncorrected reads, each unique combination of TCR and UMI appeared on average more than ten times. Nonsynonymous mutation counts, determined by whole-exome sequencing of tumor tissue, were related to TCR repertoire features. Both alpha and beta chains were TCR-sequenced in samples taken at surgery, namely 220 tumor regions, 63 to 70 matched nontumor lung samples and 56 PBMC samples. TCR alpha and beta repertoires were quantitatively compared across multiple tumor regions, matched nontumor lung and blood in non-small cell lung cancer.

Taken with the paper, the label for time point translates to: sample taken at primary tumor resection. For TCR sequencing, whole RNA was extracted from tumor and nontumor lung tissue, or from cryopreserved PBMC samples, and no cell sorting was done. Donors were 70 or so patients with early-stage, untreated non-small cell lung cancer from the lung TRACERx cohort. Only patients with enough RNA available from two or more tumor regions were chosen for TCR sequencing. Libraries came from 5' RACE. Sequencing was carried out with a NextSeq 500. To allow correction of PCR and sequencing errors, the TCR library protocol tagged every TCR cDNA molecule with a unique molecular identifier. On the authors' methods: TCR identification, UMI-based error correction and CDR3 extraction were performed with Decombinator tools. TCRs above a frequency of 2 per 1,000, corresponding to the top 1% of the tumor frequency distribution, were defined as expanded. Rényi diversity was computed with the R vegan package after subsampling each repertoire 100 times to 5,000 TCRs. CDR3 similarity networks were built from amino acid triplet string-kernel similarity, with CDR3s being connected when pairwise similarity was above 0.82. TCRdb handled the public reads itself, with Q25 trimming in fastp and clone calling in MiXCR, and kept productive beta chains. Rows are combined by CDR3 protein, so each entry shows the most common genes and DNA. TCRdb's processing, not the study's, gives the V and J calls here. The sample table records about 38,000 distinct CDR3 sequences; 7.5% of these occur just once. The top ten clones comprise over 25% of the sample.

The paper's findings and limits, for the study overall: Confirming at a functional level the hypothesis that regional TCRs recognize regional mutations was considered to require additional single-cell paired TCR alpha and beta sequencing. Ubiquitous expanded tumor TCRs showed up in blood more often at tumor resection than at routine follow-up.

This specimen consisted of PBMCs, obtained at surgery. The sequence derives from a male donor with early-stage non-small cell lung cancer.

CDR3 region: CASSSRVAGANVLTF. The DNA sequence is given as TGTGCCAGCAGTTCCAGGGTGGCTGGGGCCAACGTCCTGACTTTC. The V and J segments used are TRBV6-5 and TRBJ2-6; perhaps TRBD1 is the D gene, with 5 bases matching. The germline V gene specifies MNHEY as CDR1 and SVGAGI as CDR2. Deletion took 4 bases off V and 2 bases off J, with a span of 9 bases between the germline ends. Including the terminal cysteine and phenylalanine, the CDR3 comprises 15 residues. The CDR3 DNA has 45 bases and is translated from base 1.